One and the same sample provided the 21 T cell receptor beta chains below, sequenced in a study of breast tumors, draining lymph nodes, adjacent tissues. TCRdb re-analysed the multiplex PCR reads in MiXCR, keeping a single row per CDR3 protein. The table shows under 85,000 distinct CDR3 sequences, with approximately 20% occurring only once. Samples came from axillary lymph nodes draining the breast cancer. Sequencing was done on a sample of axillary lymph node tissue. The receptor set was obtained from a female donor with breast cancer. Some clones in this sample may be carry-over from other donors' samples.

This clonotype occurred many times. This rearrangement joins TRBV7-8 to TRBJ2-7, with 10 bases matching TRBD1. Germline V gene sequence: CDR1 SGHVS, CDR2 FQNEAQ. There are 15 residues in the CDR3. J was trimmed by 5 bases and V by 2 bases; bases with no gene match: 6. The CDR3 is CASSLLDRGNHEQYF. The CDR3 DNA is TGTGCCAGCAGCTTATTGGACAGGGGGAACCACGAGCAGTACTTC.

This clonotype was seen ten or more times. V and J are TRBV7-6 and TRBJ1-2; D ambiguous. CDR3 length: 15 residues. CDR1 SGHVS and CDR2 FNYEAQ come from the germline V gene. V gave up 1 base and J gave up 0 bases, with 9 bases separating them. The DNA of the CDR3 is TGTGCCAGCAGCTTAGGGTCGGTAGCTAACTATGGCTACACCTTC. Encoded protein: CASSLGSVANYGYTF.

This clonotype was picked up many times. This chain's CDR3 is CASSETTSWTGEGSYEQYF. CDR3 DNA: TGTGCCAGTAGCGAAACCACCTCCTGGACGGGAGAGGGGTCCTACGAGCAGTACTTC. The chain couples TRBV19 to TRBJ2-7, with D possibly TRBD2 on 6 matching bases. The germline V gene encodes CDR1 LNHDA and CDR2 SQIVND (reference sequence). V gave up 6 bases and J gave up 1 base, with 28 bases separating them. This CDR3 region has 19 residues.

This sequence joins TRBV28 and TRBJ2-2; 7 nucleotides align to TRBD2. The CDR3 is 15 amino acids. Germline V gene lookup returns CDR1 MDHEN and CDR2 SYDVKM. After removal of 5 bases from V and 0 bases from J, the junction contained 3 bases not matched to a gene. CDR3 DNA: TGTGCCAGCAGTCCTAGCGGCCCGAACACCGGGGAGCTGTTTTTT. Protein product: CASSPSGPNTGELFF.

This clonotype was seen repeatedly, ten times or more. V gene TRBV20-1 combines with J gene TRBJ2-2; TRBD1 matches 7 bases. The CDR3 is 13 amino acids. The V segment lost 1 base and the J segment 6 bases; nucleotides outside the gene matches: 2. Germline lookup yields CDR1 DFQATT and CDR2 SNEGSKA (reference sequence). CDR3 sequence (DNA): TGCAGTGCTAGAGGACAGGGTTCCGGGGAGCTGTTTTTT. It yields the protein CSARGQGSGELFF.

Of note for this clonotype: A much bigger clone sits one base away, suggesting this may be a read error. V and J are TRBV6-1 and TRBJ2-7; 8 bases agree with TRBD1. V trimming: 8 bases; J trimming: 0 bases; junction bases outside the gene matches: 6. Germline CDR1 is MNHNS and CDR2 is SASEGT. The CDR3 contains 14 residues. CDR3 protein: CASGQGRSSYEQYF. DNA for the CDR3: TGTGCCAGCGGACAGGGAAGAAGCTCCTACGAGCAGTACTTC.

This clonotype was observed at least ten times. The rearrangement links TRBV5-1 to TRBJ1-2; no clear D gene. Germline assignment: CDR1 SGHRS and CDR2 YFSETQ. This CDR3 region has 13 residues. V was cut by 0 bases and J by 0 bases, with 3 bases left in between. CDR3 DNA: TGCGCCAGCAGCTTGGCGACTAACTATGGCTACACCTTC. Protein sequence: CASSLATNYGYTF.

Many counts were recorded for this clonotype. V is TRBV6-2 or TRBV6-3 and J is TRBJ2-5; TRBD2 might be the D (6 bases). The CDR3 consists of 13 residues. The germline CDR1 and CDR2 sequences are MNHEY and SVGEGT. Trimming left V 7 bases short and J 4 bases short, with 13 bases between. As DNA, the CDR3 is TGTGCCAGCACCCCGGGGGTCCGAGAGACCCAGTACTTC. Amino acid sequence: CASTPGVRETQYF.

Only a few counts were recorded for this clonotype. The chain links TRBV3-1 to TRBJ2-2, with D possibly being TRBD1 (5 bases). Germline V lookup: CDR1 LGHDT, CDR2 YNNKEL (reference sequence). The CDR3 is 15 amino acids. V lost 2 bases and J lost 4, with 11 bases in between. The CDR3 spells CASSQQGWGTGELFF. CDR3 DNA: TGTGCCAGCAGCCAACAGGGTTGGGGCACCGGGGAGCTGTTTTTT.

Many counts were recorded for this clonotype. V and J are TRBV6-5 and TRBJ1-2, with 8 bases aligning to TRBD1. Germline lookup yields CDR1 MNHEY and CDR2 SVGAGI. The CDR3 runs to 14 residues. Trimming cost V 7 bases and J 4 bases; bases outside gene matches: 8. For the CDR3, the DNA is TGTGCCAGCACCCGGACAGGGAAAGGCTATGGCTACACCTTC. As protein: CASTRTGKGYGYTF.

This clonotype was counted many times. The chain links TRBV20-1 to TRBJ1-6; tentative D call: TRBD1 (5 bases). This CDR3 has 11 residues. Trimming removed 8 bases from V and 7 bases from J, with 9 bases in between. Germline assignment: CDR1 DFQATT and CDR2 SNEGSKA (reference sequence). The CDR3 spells CSSGGNSPLHF. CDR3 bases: TGCAGTTCTGGGGGGAATTCACCCCTCCACTTT.

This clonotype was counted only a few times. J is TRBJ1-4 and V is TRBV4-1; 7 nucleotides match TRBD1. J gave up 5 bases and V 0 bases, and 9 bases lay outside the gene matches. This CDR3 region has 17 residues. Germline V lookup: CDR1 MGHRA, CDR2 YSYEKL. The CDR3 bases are TGCGCCAGCAGCCAAGAATGGTCAGGGACAGCAAATGAAAAACTGTTTTTT. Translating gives CASSQEWSGTANEKLFF.

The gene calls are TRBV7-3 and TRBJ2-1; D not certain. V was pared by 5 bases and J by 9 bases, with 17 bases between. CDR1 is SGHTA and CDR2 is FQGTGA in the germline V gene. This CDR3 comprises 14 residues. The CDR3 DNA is TGTGCCAGCAGCCCCGGTCTAACCAACGGTGAGCAGTTCTTC. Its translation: CASSPGLTNGEQFF.

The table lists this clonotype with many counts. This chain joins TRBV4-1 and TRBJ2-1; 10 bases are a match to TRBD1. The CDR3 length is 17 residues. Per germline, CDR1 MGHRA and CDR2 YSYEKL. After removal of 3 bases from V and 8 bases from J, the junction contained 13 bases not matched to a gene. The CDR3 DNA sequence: TGCGCCAGCAGCCAGAAGAATCGGGACAGGGGAGGGTATGAGCAGTTCTTC. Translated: CASSQKNRDRGGYEQFF.

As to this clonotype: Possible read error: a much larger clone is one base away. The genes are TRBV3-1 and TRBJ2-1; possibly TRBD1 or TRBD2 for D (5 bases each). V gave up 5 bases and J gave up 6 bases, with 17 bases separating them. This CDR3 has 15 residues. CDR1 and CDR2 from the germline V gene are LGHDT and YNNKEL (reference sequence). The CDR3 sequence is CASSWDLQPGNEQFF. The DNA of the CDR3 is TGTGCCAGCAGCTGGGACCTTCAGCCAGGCAATGAGCAGTTCTTC.

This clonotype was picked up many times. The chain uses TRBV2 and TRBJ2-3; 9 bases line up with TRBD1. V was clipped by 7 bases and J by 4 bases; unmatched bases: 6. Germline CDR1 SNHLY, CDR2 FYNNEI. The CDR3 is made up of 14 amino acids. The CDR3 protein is CASTLDRGADTQYF. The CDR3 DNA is TGTGCCAGCACCCTGGACAGGGGTGCAGATACGCAGTATTTT.

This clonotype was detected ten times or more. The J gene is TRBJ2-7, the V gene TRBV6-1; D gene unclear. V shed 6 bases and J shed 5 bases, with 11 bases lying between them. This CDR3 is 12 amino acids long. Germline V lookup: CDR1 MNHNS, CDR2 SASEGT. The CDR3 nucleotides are TGTGCCAGCAGGGGCCCGAGCAACGAGCAGTACTTC. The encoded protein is CASRGPSNEQYF.

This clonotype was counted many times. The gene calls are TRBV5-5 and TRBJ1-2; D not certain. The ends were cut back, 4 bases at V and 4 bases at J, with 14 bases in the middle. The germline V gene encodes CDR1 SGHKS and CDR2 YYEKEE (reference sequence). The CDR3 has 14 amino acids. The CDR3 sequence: CASSPGNRRYGYTF. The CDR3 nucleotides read TGTGCCAGCAGCCCTGGGAATCGACGCTATGGCTACACCTTC.

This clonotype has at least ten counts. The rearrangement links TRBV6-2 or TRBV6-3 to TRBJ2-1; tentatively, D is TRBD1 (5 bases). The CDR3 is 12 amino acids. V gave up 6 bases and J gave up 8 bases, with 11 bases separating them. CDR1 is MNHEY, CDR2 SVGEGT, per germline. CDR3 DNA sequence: TGTGCCAGCAGCAGGGTAGTCTATGAGCAGTTCTTC. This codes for CASSRVVYEQFF.

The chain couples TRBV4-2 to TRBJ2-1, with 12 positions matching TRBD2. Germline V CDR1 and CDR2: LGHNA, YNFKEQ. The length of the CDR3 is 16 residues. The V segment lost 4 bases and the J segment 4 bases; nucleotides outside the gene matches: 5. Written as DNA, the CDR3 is TGTGCCAGCAGCCGGACTAGCGGGGAAACTTACAATGAGCAGTTCTTC. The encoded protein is CASSRTSGETYNEQFF.

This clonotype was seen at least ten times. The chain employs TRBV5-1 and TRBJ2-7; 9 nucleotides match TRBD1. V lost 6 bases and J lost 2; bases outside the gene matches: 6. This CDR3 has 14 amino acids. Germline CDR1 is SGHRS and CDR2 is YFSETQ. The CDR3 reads CASTTGTGPYEQYF. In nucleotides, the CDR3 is TGCGCCAGCACCACCGGGACAGGGCCCTACGAGCAGTACTTC.